This TCR beta chain came from a study of chemoradiotherapy in HPV16-positive cancers. The germline gives CDR1 SEHNR, CDR2 FQNEAQ (reference sequence). The CDR3 has 15 residues. Between the trimmed V and J ends, which lost 5 bases and 6 bases, there was a span of 16 bases. On this clone itself: Its cognate antigen is unknown.

General study points: Candidate HPV-specific clones and E7-related TCR motifs grew in tumor during treatment. In HPV16-positive patients, HPV-responsive T-cell expansion tracked better recurrence-free survival. The functional HPV-specific definition rests on just a couple of HPV16-positive patients.

Clones were sequenced by immunoSEQ multiplex PCR, and TCRdb holds only the in-frame ones, with some missing. The sample holds 25,000 to 35,000 clones, about 88% seen once. Over chemoradiotherapy, repertoires were sampled more than once. The material sequenced was blood, taken from a patient who underwent chemoradiotherapy. The chain joins TRBV7-9 to TRBJ1-4, with D perhaps matching TRBD1 (6 bases). The receptor was isolated from a human donor with HPV-associated anogenital cancer. The CDR3 nucleotides are TGTGCCAGCAGCCCAGGACAGACTCCTTATGAAAAACTGTTTTTT. It encodes CASSPGQTPYEKLFF.